One sample yielded the 29 T cell receptor beta chains listed below, sequenced in a study of cytomegalovirus exposure and HLA in healthy donors. Both 60 Vbeta primers and 13 Jbeta primers went into the PCR. Sequencing was performed with immunoSEQ multiplex PCR; in TCRdb, only in-frame clones are kept and a portion is missing. The repertoire holds roughly 120,000 clones, with approximately 76% as singletons. The specimen was PBMCs. These receptors were collected from a man aged 55 to 69 in good health and CMV-seropositive.

The chain couples TRBV5-4 to TRBJ2-5; 9 nucleotides line up with TRBD1. Trimming at V came to 4 bases and at J to 5 bases, leaving 3 bases not matched to a gene. CDR3 length: 13 residues. Germline V gene data show CDR1 as SGHNT and CDR2 as YYREEE (reference sequence). CDR3 bases: TGTGCCAGCAGCCCGGACAGGGGTGAGACCCAGTACTTC. Protein: CASSPDRGETQYF.

Only one count was recorded for this clone. The chain recombines TRBV30 with TRBJ1-1; possible D gene TRBD1, 6 bases. The CDR3 has 13 residues. Germline values: CDR1 GTSNPN, CDR2 SVGIG (reference sequence). V was trimmed by 1 base and J by 9 bases, leaving 15 bases between them. The DNA for the CDR3 is TGTGCCTGGAGTGGAGAAACAGGGAGTCAAGCTTTCTTT. The encoded protein is CAWSGETGSQAFF.

The rearrangement joins TRBV13 to TRBJ2-3, with TRBD2 as a possible D gene (5 bases). V was trimmed by 3 bases and J by 10 bases, leaving 11 bases between them. This CDR3 spans 12 amino acids. Germline CDR1 reads PRHDT; CDR2 reads FYEKMQ (reference sequence). The CDR3 sequence is CASSFGLVAQYF. DNA for the CDR3: TGTGCCAGCAGCTTTGGACTGGTGGCGCAGTATTTT. The complete variable domain, with remaining parts taken from reference TRBV13 and TRBJ2-3, reads AAGVIQSPRHLIKEKRETATLKCYPIPRHDTVYWYQQGPGQDPQFLISFYEKMQSDKGSIPDRFSAQQFSDYHSELNMSSLELGDSALYFCASSFGLVAQYFGPGTRLTVL.

Notes on this clone: At one of its ends the junction is not consistent with the germline gene, which may arise from a read error. The chain links TRBV7-9 to TRBJ2-3; 7 bases are a match to TRBD1. The CDR3 has 14 amino acids. CDR1 SEHNR and CDR2 FQNEAQ come from the germline V gene (reference sequence). For the CDR3, the DNA is TGTTCCAGCAGCTTAGACAGGGCCACAGATACGCAGTATTTT. Translation: CSSSLDRATDTQYF.

The J gene is TRBJ2-2, the V gene TRBV5-4; D is perhaps TRBD2 (6 bases). The CDR3 extends over 13 amino acids. V lost 10 bases, J lost 0 bases, and 10 bases lay in between. Per germline, CDR1 SGHNT and CDR2 YYREEE (reference sequence). For the CDR3, the DNA is TGTGCCCCGGGGGTCGCGAACACCGGGGAGCTGTTTTTT. Translation gives CAPGVANTGELFF.

The CDR3, as DNA: TGTGCCAGCAGCTTCTGGGGGGGTGGCTACACCTTC. It codes for CASSFWGGGYTF. The J gene is TRBJ1-2, the V gene TRBV7-9; a weak D match, TRBD1 (5 bases). This CDR3 contains 12 residues. Germline CDR1 is SEHNR and CDR2 is FQNEAQ (reference sequence). V gave up 3 bases and J gave up 7 bases, with 9 bases separating them.

This clone has only one observation. J is TRBJ2-5 and V is TRBV5-1; D remains ambiguous. The CDR3 runs 16 residues. Trimming pared 0 bases from V and 1 base from J, leaving 13 bases between. CDR1 SGHRS and CDR2 YFSETQ come from the germline V gene. Written as DNA, the CDR3 is TGCGCCAGCAGCTTGGAAGCTGGTACGGGCCAAGAGACCCAGTACTTC. Its translation: CASSLEAGTGQETQYF. Full variable domain (remainder filled in from reference TRBV5-1 and TRBJ2-5): KAGVTQTPRYLIKTRGQQVTLSCSPISGHRSVSWYQQTPGQGLQFLFEYFSETQRNKGNFPGRFSGRQFSNSRSEMNVSTLELGDSALYLCASSLEAGTGQETQYFGPGTRLLVL.

The chain combines TRBV29-1 with TRBJ1-1; no firm D call. This CDR3 region has 11 residues. Germline-derived CDR1 and CDR2 are SQVTM and ANQGSEA. Between the trimmed V and J ends, which lost 4 bases and 8 bases, there was a span of 11 bases. Here the CDR3 reads CSVGPGAEAFF. Written as DNA, the CDR3 is TGCAGCGTTGGGCCCGGAGCCGAAGCTTTCTTT. Drawing the rest from reference TRBV29-1 and TRBJ1-1, the complete variable domain is SAVISQKPSRDICQRGTSLTIQCQVDSQVTMMFWYRQQPGQSLTLIATANQGSEATYESGFVIDKFPISRPNLTFSTLTVSNMSPEDSSIYLCSVGPGAEAFFGQGTRLTVV.

The CDR3 nucleotides are TGTGCCAGCAGCCGTTCGGCGGGAGCTCAATACGAGCAGTACTTC. Protein sequence: CASSRSAGAQYEQYF. This rearrangement joins TRBV7-3 to TRBJ2-7, with 7 nucleotides matching TRBD2. Germline CDR1 SGHTA, CDR2 FQGTGA. Trimming removed 5 bases from V and 4 bases from J; junction bases left unmatched: 11. The CDR3 totals 15 residues.

The genes are TRBV19 and TRBJ2-2; 8 positions agree with TRBD2. The CDR3 length is 14 residues. CDR1 and CDR2 from the germline V gene are LNHDA and SQIVND (reference sequence). V shed 7 bases, J shed 6 bases, and the junction held 7 bases outside the gene matches. This CDR3 reads CASIESGSAGELFF. The CDR3 DNA sequence: TGTGCCAGTATCGAAAGCGGGAGTGCCGGGGAGCTGTTTTTT.

This clone is a singleton in its sample. This chain links TRBV5-4 with TRBJ2-5; 7 bases are a match to TRBD2. The J segment lost 5 bases and the V segment lost 4 bases, leaving 17 bases of the junction unmatched. From germline, CDR1 is SGHNT and CDR2 YYREEE (reference sequence). The CDR3 spans 17 residues. CDR3 sequence: CASSRTSAHLRGETQYF. The CDR3 nucleotides are TGTGCCAGCAGCCGTACTAGCGCCCATTTACGGGGGGAGACCCAGTACTTC. The entire variable domain, with the rest obtained from reference TRBV5-4 and TRBJ2-5, is as follows: ETGVTQSPTHLIKTRGQQVTLRCSSQSGHNTVSWYQQALGQGPQFIFQYYREEENGRGNFPPRFSGLQFPNYSSELNVNALELDDSALYLCASSRTSAHLRGETQYFGPGTRLLVL.

This chain uses TRBV7-9 with TRBJ2-7, with 15 bases matching TRBD2. The CDR3 is 15 residues long. In germline, CDR1 is SEHNR, CDR2 FQNEAQ (reference sequence). Trimming at V came to 6 bases and at J to 5 bases, leaving 5 bases not matched to a gene. The CDR3 DNA is TGTGCCAGCAGGGGAGGGACTAGCGGGAGGAACGAGCAGTACTTC. This translates into CASRGGTSGRNEQYF.

Notes on this clone: Mismatch with germline at one junction end may stem from a read error. The gene calls are TRBV5-3 and TRBJ1-1; D is unresolved. TRBV5-3 carries the ORF label, with uncertain function. CDR3 length equals 11 residues. CDR3 in DNA: TGTGCCAGCAGCTTCAGCACTGAAGCTTTCTTT. This gives the protein CASSFSTEAFF.

The count of this clone is one. V gene TRBV5-4 combines with J gene TRBJ2-3, with 8 bases fitting TRBD2. CDR3 length: 16 residues. J gave up 2 bases and V 3 bases, and 8 bases lay outside the gene matches. Germline assignment: CDR1 SGHNT and CDR2 YYREEE (reference sequence). CDR3 nucleotide sequence: TGTGCCAGCAGCTCGAAGCGGGGGCTCTACACAGATACGCAGTATTTT. Translation: CASSSKRGLYTDTQYF.

The CDR3 sequence: CAWRPQGLERGYTF. Here the CDR3 DNA reads TGTGCCTGGAGACCACAGGGGCTAGAACGTGGCTACACCTTC. The chain carries TRBV30 and TRBJ1-2; 7 bases agree with TRBD1. V lost 3 bases to trimming and J lost 7 bases; unmatched junction nucleotides: 11. Looked up from germline, CDR1 is GTSNPN and CDR2 is SVGIG (reference sequence). This CDR3 has 14 amino acids.

This rearrangement joins TRBV5-1 to TRBJ2-3; D gene uncertain. Trimming cost V 4 bases and J 0 bases, with 21 bases left between them. The CDR3 totals 18 residues. Germline CDR1 and CDR2: SGHRS and YFSETQ. The CDR3 loop reads CASSRTRNTLSSTDTQYF. DNA for the CDR3: TGCGCCAGCAGCCGTACCCGTAATACACTATCTAGCACAGATACGCAGTATTTT.

This clone has more than one count but fewer than ten. The chain carries TRBV10-1 and TRBJ2-2; 8 bases map to TRBD2. Germline loops: CDR1 WNHNN, CDR2 SYGVQD (reference sequence). The CDR3 has 16 residues. The ends lost 5 bases at V and 5 bases at J; junction bases unmatched: 10. CDR3: CASSPLSGIGTGELFF. DNA for the CDR3: TGCGCCAGCAGTCCTCTTAGCGGGATAGGAACCGGGGAGCTGTTTTTT.

V usage is TRBV2 and J usage is TRBJ2-7; D is unclear. V lost 7 bases to trimming and J lost 1 base, with 14 bases between them. The length of the CDR3 is 14 residues. CDR1 and CDR2 from the germline V gene are SNHLY and FYNNEI. CDR3 loop: CASTQAQMSYEQYF. The CDR3 DNA reads TGTGCCAGCACCCAGGCACAGATGTCCTACGAGCAGTACTTC.

This rearrangement joins TRBV6-1 to TRBJ2-7; 10 bases align to TRBD2. Trimming removed 1 base from V and 2 bases from J; junction bases left unmatched: 11. The CDR3 is made up of 18 amino acids. Germline CDR1 reads MNHNS; CDR2 reads SASEGT. The CDR3 reads CASSEVGLADVLAYEQYF. DNA of the CDR3: TGTGCCAGCAGTGAAGTCGGACTAGCGGACGTTCTAGCCTACGAGCAGTACTTC.

The chain uses TRBV7-9 and TRBJ2-7; 7 bases are a match to TRBD1. The CDR3 runs 14 residues. The ends lost 4 bases at V and 0 bases at J; junction bases unmatched: 3. Germline V lookup: CDR1 SEHNR, CDR2 FQNEAQ (reference sequence). In nucleotides, the CDR3 is TGTGCCAGCAGCTCCCGGGACAGCTCCTACGAGCAGTACTTC. This codes for CASSSRDSSYEQYF. The full variable domain, its missing parts supplied by reference TRBV7-9 and TRBJ2-7, is DTGVSQNPRHKITKRGQNVTFRCDPISEHNRLYWYRQTLGQGPEFLTYFQNEAQLEKSRLLSDRFSAERPKGSFSTLEIQRTEQGDSAMYLCASSSRDSSYEQYFGPGTRLTVT.

The rearrangement joins TRBV6-5 to TRBJ2-3, with D tentatively TRBD1 (7 bases). V was cut by 0 bases and J by 4 bases, with 11 bases left in between. The CDR3 extends over 15 amino acids. The germline gives CDR1 MNHEY, CDR2 SVGAGI. CDR3 residues: CASSYSGRGADTQYF. CDR3 sequence (DNA): TGTGCCAGCAGTTACTCGGGCAGGGGGGCAGATACGCAGTATTTT.

The chain combines TRBV7-9 with TRBJ1-1, with 8 bases lining up with TRBD1. Germline V lookup: CDR1 SEHNR, CDR2 FQNEAQ (reference sequence). Trimming at V came to 5 bases and at J to 7 bases, leaving 3 bases not matched to a gene. The CDR3 covers 12 residues. The CDR3, as DNA: TGTGCCAGCAGCATCAGGGGGCTTGAAGCTTTCTTT. It yields the protein CASSIRGLEAFF.

The table lists this clone with a count of one. This sequence joins TRBV30 and TRBJ1-2, with D perhaps TRBD1 (5 bases). From germline, CDR1 is GTSNPN and CDR2 SVGIG (reference sequence). V was shortened by 7 bases and J by 6 bases, with 15 bases between the two germline ends. This CDR3 is 12 amino acids long. CDR3 coding DNA: TGTGCCTTTTCAAGACAGACTGATGGCTACACCTTC. Residues: CAFSRQTDGYTF.

The chain joins TRBV19 to TRBJ1-2; weak D call: TRBD1 (6 bases). Trimming removed 1 base at V and 4 bases at J, with 7 bases between. The germline V gene encodes CDR1 LNHDA and CDR2 SQIVND (reference sequence). This CDR3 spans 13 amino acids. The CDR3 DNA reads TGTGCCAGTAGTATAGTACAGGGCTATGGCTACACCTTC. Amino acids: CASSIVQGYGYTF.

This clone was recorded a few times. The chain has TRBV6-1 and TRBJ1-6; TRBD1 matches at 9 bases. This CDR3 region has 15 residues. Germline values: CDR1 MNHNS, CDR2 SASEGT. Trimming removed 1 base from V and 7 bases from J; junction bases left unmatched: 2. CDR3: CASSEVGQGNSPLHF. The DNA of the CDR3 is TGTGCCAGCAGTGAAGTGGGACAGGGAAATTCACCCCTCCACTTT.

The genes are TRBV9 and TRBJ2-5, with D unclear. V lost 0 bases and J lost 1, with 4 bases in between. This CDR3 region has 13 residues. Germline V CDR1 and CDR2: SGDLS, YYNGEE. The CDR3 DNA reads as TGTGCCAGCAGCGTAGCTCTCCAAGAGACCCAGTACTTC. It specifies CASSVALQETQYF.

The genes are TRBV6-5 and TRBJ2-7; D may be TRBD2 (5 bases). Trimming pared 5 bases from V and 1 base from J, leaving 9 bases between. The CDR3 totals 13 residues. In germline, CDR1 is MNHEY, CDR2 SVGAGI. CDR3 loop: CASSIGESYEQYF. In DNA, the CDR3 is TGTGCCAGCAGTATCGGGGAATCCTACGAGCAGTACTTC.

The J gene is TRBJ1-1, the V gene TRBV13, with a tentative D call TRBD1 (5 bases). Germline V gives CDR1 PRHDT, CDR2 FYEKMQ (reference sequence). The CDR3 totals 13 residues. The V end lost 5 bases, the J end lost 4 bases, and 11 bases lay between the germline ends. CDR3 sequence (DNA): TGTGCCAGCAGCCTTGACAGAGGCACTGAAGCTTTCTTT. It codes for CASSLDRGTEAFF.

The chain uses TRBV5-5 and TRBJ2-5; D is perhaps TRBD1 (6 bases). V dropped 0 bases and J dropped 0 bases, with 9 bases sitting between them. Germline assignment: CDR1 SGHKS and CDR2 YYEKEE (reference sequence). The CDR3 covers 15 residues. CDR3 sequence: CASSLGTAYQETQYF. In DNA, the CDR3 is TGTGCCAGCAGCTTGGGGACAGCGTACCAAGAGACCCAGTACTTC.